This TCR beta chain was retrieved from a study of blood T cells in healthy people across ages. Remarks on this clonotype: Its target is not known.

Study-wide results and limits: Estimates drawn from one million T cells were deemed to understate diversity.

Using a J-beta primer mix together with a sample-barcoded 5' primer, a second PCR was run for roughly 6 to 11 cycles. TCRdb recomputed calls from the 5' RACE reads with MiXCR, one row per CDR3 protein. The data hold approximately 880,000 distinct CDR3 sequences, with about 44% observed a single time. The TCR originated in a young man in good health. Sequencing was carried out using blood.

The CDR3 loop is CASSHLNPEQGKFF. Here the CDR3 DNA reads TGTGCCAGCAGCCACCTAAATCCGGAACAAGGGAAGTTCTTC. The rearrangement links TRBV3-1 to TRBJ2-1, with D hard to call. V lost 3 bases and J lost 14, with 20 bases in between. Germline values: CDR1 LGHDT, CDR2 YNNKEL (reference sequence). CDR3 length: 14 residues.